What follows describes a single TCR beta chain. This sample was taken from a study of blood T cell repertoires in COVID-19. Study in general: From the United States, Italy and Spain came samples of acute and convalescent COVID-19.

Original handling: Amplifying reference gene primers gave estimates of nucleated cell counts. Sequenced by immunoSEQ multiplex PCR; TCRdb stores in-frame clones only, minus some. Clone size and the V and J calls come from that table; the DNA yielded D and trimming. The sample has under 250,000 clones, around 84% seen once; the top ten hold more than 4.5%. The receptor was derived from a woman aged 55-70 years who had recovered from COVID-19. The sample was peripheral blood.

The CDR3 region is CASSGGGGLNEKLFF. The CDR3 nucleotides read TGTGCCAGCAGCGGTGGCGGGGGCCTTAATGAAAAACTGTTTTTT. The rearrangement links TRBV9 to TRBJ1-4, with D possibly being TRBD1 (6 bases). This CDR3 is 15 amino acids long. The germline V gene encodes CDR1 SGDLS and CDR2 YYNGEE. V was pared by 3 bases and J by 4 bases, with 13 bases between.